Each of the 30 T cell receptor beta chains below was sequenced from the same sample in a study of cytomegalovirus exposure and HLA in healthy donors. TCRdb keeps only in-frame clones here, not all; method: immunoSEQ multiplex PCR. The table includes approximately 65,000 clones, 96% detected once. The sample taken for sequencing was PBMCs. All receptors derive from a woman younger than 30 in good health and CMV-seropositive.

The rearrangement uses TRBV6-5 and TRBJ1-3; 8 bases line up with TRBD1. The trim removed 5 bases at V and 2 bases at J, leaving 2 bases unmatched. Germline V CDR1 and CDR2: MNHEY, SVGAGI. This CDR3 has 14 amino acids. The CDR3, as DNA: TGTGCCAGCAGTAAACAGGGGGCTGGAAACACCATATATTTT. It is translated as CASSKQGAGNTIYF.

This clone was seen a single time. The chain joins TRBV18 to TRBJ1-5, with D unresolved. CDR3 size: 13 residues. Germline loops: CDR1 KGHSH, CDR2 LQKENI. Trimming left V 5 bases short and J 5 bases short, with 10 bases between. The CDR3 reads CASSTGVHQPQHF. CDR3 coding DNA: TGTGCCAGCTCAACCGGGGTCCATCAGCCCCAGCATTTT. Filled out from reference TRBV18 and TRBJ1-5, the complete variable domain reads NAGVMQNPRHLVRRRGQEARLRCSPMKGHSHVYWYRQLPEEGLKFMVYLQKENIIDESGMPKERFSAEFPKEGPSILRIQQVVRGDSAAYFCASSTGVHQPQHFGDGTRLSIL.

The rearrangement uses TRBV18 and TRBJ2-7; TRBD1 matches at 8 bases. The CDR3 has 14 residues. V gave up 6 bases and J gave up 5 bases; unmatched junction bases: 9. The germline gives CDR1 KGHSH, CDR2 LQKENI. CDR3 nucleotides: TGTGCCAGCTCCCAGGGGGCTTACCTAGACGAGCAGTACTTC. It encodes CASSQGAYLDEQYF.

The V and J genes are TRBV27 and TRBJ1-5; TRBD1 might be the D (5 bases). CDR1 is MNHEY and CDR2 is SMNVEV in the germline V gene (reference sequence). With 5 bases removed from V and 9 bases from J, the gap between germline ends came to 11 bases. The CDR3 runs to 12 residues. CDR3 coding DNA: TGTGCCAGCAGTCTGTCCGGGGGGCCCCAGCATTTT. It specifies CASSLSGGPQHF.

Details on this clone: Within the sample, other DNA sequences also encode this same CDR3. The rearrangement uses TRBV18 and TRBJ1-5, with D hard to call. This CDR3 spans 17 amino acids. Germline loops: CDR1 KGHSH, CDR2 LQKENI. The V gene lost 3 bases and the J gene lost 4 bases, with 19 bases spanning the gap. This CDR3 is CASSPPGGGLRNQPQHF. Written as DNA, the CDR3 is TGTGCCAGCTCACCCCCCGGAGGAGGGCTGCGTAATCAGCCCCAGCATTTT.

The chain is built from TRBV28 and TRBJ2-1; weak D call: TRBD2 (7 bases). CDR3 length: 16 amino acids. V was trimmed by 5 bases and J by 6 bases, leaving 20 bases between them. In germline, CDR1 is MDHEN, CDR2 SYDVKM. The CDR3 nucleotides read TGTGCCAGCAGTGGTAAGGGGGGGGCCTTAGTCAATGAGCAGTTCTTC. Its protein is CASSGKGGALVNEQFF.

J is TRBJ2-7 and V is TRBV2; D ambiguous. The V gene lost 1 base and the J gene lost 3 bases, with 10 bases spanning the gap. Germline V lookup: CDR1 SNHLY, CDR2 FYNNEI. The length of the CDR3 is 14 residues. The CDR3 nucleotides read TGTGCCAGCAGTGAAGACCCCCCCGGCTACGAGCAGTACTTC. Its translation: CASSEDPPGYEQYF.

V is TRBV30 and J is TRBJ2-2; the match to TRBD2 covers 14 bases. Germline V CDR1 and CDR2: GTSNPN, SVGIG (reference sequence). This CDR3 comprises 17 residues. Losses at the gene ends were 3 bases for V and 4 bases for J; bases not matched to a gene: 7. CDR3 bases: TGTGCCTGGAGCAGACTAGCGGGAGGGGTCGGCACCGGGGAGCTGTTTTTT. Translated, it gives CAWSRLAGGVGTGELFF. Looking up the rest from reference TRBV30 and TRBJ2-2 gives the full variable domain: SQTIHQWPATLVQPVGSPLSLECTVEGTSNPNLYWYRQAAGRGLQLLFYSVGIGQISSEVPQNLSASRPQDRQFILSSKKLLLSDSGFYLCAWSRLAGGVGTGELFFGEGSRLTVL.

The chain combines TRBV4-1 with TRBJ2-7, with TRBD2 matching over 7 bases. The germline V gene has CDR1 MGHRA and CDR2 YSYEKL. The V segment lost 2 bases and the J segment 3 bases; nucleotides outside the gene matches: 4. The CDR3 consists of 14 residues. In DNA, the CDR3 is TGCGCCAGCAGCCAACCTAGCGGTTACTACGAGCAGTACTTC. It yields the protein CASSQPSGYYEQYF.

This clone was seen only once. The rearrangement joins TRBV11-2 to TRBJ1-2; tentatively, D is TRBD1 (6 bases). Germline loops: CDR1 SGHAT, CDR2 FQNNGV. The CDR3 totals 15 residues. The V and J ends lost 5 bases and 2 bases respectively, with 15 bases between them. The DNA for the CDR3 is TGTGCCAGCAGCGCGGACAGTGGACGAAACTATGGCTACACCTTC. It yields the protein CASSADSGRNYGYTF.

The rearrangement links TRBV7-9 to TRBJ2-3; D uncertain. CDR1 is SEHNR, CDR2 FQNEAQ, per germline (reference sequence). The V end lost 0 bases, the J end lost 8 bases, and 12 bases lay between the germline ends. The CDR3 length is 14 residues. This chain's CDR3 is CASSLAIGASTQYF. The CDR3 nucleotides read TGTGCCAGCAGCTTAGCCATTGGAGCGAGTACGCAGTATTTT.

The chain combines TRBV28 with TRBJ2-3; possibly TRBD2 for D (5 bases). Germline V gene data show CDR1 as MDHEN and CDR2 as SYDVKM. The CDR3 runs to 12 residues. The germline V and J ends were trimmed by 3 bases and 4 bases, with 5 bases remaining between them. CDR3 loop: CASSLEADTQYF. CDR3 bases: TGTGCCAGCAGTTTGGAGGCAGATACGCAGTATTTT. The full variable domain, with the rest looked up from reference TRBV28 and TRBJ2-3, is DVKVTQSSRYLVKRTGEKVFLECVQDMDHENMFWYRQDPGLGLRLIYFSYDVKMKEKGDIPEGYSVSREKKERFSLILESASTNQTSMYLCASSLEADTQYFGPGTRLTVL.

This chain links TRBV4-1 with TRBJ1-5; D not certain. Germline V gives CDR1 MGHRA, CDR2 YSYEKL. This CDR3 has 15 amino acids. V was trimmed by 0 bases and J by 6 bases, leaving 12 bases between them. CDR3 in amino acids: CASSQESGLGQPQHF. In nucleotides, the CDR3 is TGCGCCAGCAGCCAAGAGTCCGGGTTAGGTCAGCCCCAGCATTTT.

The chain combines TRBV27 with TRBJ1-2, with 8 bases matching TRBD1. This CDR3 has 15 amino acids. J lost 5 bases, V lost 4 bases, and 9 bases had no gene match. Germline-derived CDR1 and CDR2 are MNHEY and SMNVEV (reference sequence). The CDR3 sequence: CASSYDRGGVYGYTF. The CDR3 bases are TGTGCCAGCAGTTACGACAGGGGAGGAGTTTATGGCTACACCTTC.

This clone was detected once. The chain couples TRBV28 to TRBJ2-7; D possibly corresponds to TRBD1 (6 bases). The CDR3 has 14 amino acids. V lost 8 bases to trimming and J lost 3 bases, with 17 bases between them. The germline CDR1 and CDR2 sequences are MDHEN and SYDVKM. The CDR3 region has the DNA TGTGCCAGCTCGACAGGCGAAGGACACTACGAGCAGTACTTC. Amino acids: CASSTGEGHYEQYF.

The J gene is TRBJ1-5, the V gene TRBV28; 9 bases match TRBD1. The CDR3 is made up of 14 amino acids. CDR1 is MDHEN, CDR2 SYDVKM, per germline. V lost 5 bases and J lost 8; bases outside the gene matches: 7. The CDR3, as DNA: TGTGCCAGCAGTCCAAGGACAGGGGCAGAGCCCCAGCATTTT. This sequence encodes CASSPRTGAEPQHF.

This rearrangement joins TRBV7-3 to TRBJ2-7; 12 nucleotides align to TRBD2. This CDR3 region has 14 residues. Germline CDR1 reads SGHTA; CDR2 reads FQGTGA. V gave up 5 bases and J gave up 7 bases; unmatched junction bases: 6. The CDR3 loop reads CASSLAGGPSEQYF. CDR3 coding DNA: TGTGCCAGCAGCCTAGCGGGAGGGCCGAGTGAGCAGTACTTC.

V is TRBV19 and J is TRBJ1-1; weak D call: TRBD1 (6 bases). Germline CDR1 LNHDA, CDR2 SQIVND (reference sequence). The length of the CDR3 is 15 residues. V lost 5 bases, J lost 0 bases, and 13 bases lay in between. The DNA for the CDR3 is TGTGCCAGTAGTCCTCAGGACAGAATGAACACTGAAGCTTTCTTT. It is translated as CASSPQDRMNTEAFF.

Regarding this clone: The junction and the germline gene differ at one end; a read error may be behind it. This chain connects TRBV27 to TRBJ2-1, with 11 bases fitting TRBD2. Germline CDR1 is MNHEY and CDR2 is SMNVEV (reference sequence). The CDR3 runs to 16 residues. The CDR3 region has the DNA TGTGCCAGCAGTGTCTCTAGCGGGAGGCGGTTCAATAAGCAGTTCTTC. Translating gives CASSVSSGRRFNKQFF.

The chain links TRBV27 to TRBJ2-7, with a weak D call TRBD2 (5 bases). This CDR3 has 15 residues. V was shortened by 2 bases and J by 0 bases, with 11 bases between the two germline ends. In germline, CDR1 is MNHEY, CDR2 SMNVEV (reference sequence). CDR3: CASSLKSGSSYEQYF. The CDR3, as DNA: TGTGCCAGCAGTTTAAAAAGTGGGAGCTCCTACGAGCAGTACTTC.

This chain joins TRBV30 and TRBJ1-5; 9 bases are a match to TRBD1. The junction had 10 bases not matched to a gene; V was cut back by 3 bases and J by 7 bases. The CDR3 sequence is 15 residues long. CDR1 and CDR2 from the germline V gene are GTSNPN and SVGIG (reference sequence). CDR3 region: CAWRPPGQGLQPQHF. The CDR3 region has the DNA TGTGCCTGGAGACCCCCGGGACAGGGTTTGCAGCCCCAGCATTTT. Complete variable domain (other parts from reference TRBV30 and TRBJ1-5): SQTIHQWPATLVQPVGSPLSLECTVEGTSNPNLYWYRQAAGRGLQLLFYSVGIGQISSEVPQNLSASRPQDRQFILSSKKLLLSDSGFYLCAWRPPGQGLQPQHFGDGTRLSIL.

J is TRBJ2-1 and V is TRBV7-8, with TRBD2 as a possible D gene (6 bases). The V end was cut by 0 bases, the J end by 13 bases, with 10 bases between. The CDR3 totals 12 residues. CDR1 is SGHVS, CDR2 FQNEAQ, per germline. DNA of the CDR3: TGTGCCAGCAGCTTAGCGGGAGGCCATCAGTTCTTC. Amino acid sequence: CASSLAGGHQFF.

The chain couples TRBV6-4 to TRBJ2-7; D may be TRBD1 (5 bases). The V gene's germline CDR1 is MRHNA and CDR2 SNTAGT. Trimming took 3 bases from V and 7 from J, leaving 13 bases between them. The CDR3 is made up of 13 amino acids. The CDR3, as DNA: TGTGCCAGCAGTGAAGAACAGGTTTTGGAGCAGTACTTC. As protein: CASSEEQVLEQYF.

This clone was detected only once. The J gene is TRBJ1-1, the V gene TRBV19; 8 bases match TRBD1. V trimming: 4 bases; J trimming: 0 bases; junction bases outside the gene matches: 7. The V gene's germline CDR1 is LNHDA and CDR2 SQIVND (reference sequence). This CDR3 is built from 16 residues. The CDR3 sequence is CASSTTGQGVNTEAFF. CDR3 nucleotide sequence: TGTGCCAGTAGTACCACCGGACAGGGCGTGAACACTGAAGCTTTCTTT.

The V and J genes are TRBV11-3 and TRBJ2-7; 11 bases match TRBD2. CDR3 length: 15 residues. V trimming: 4 bases; J trimming: 7 bases; junction bases outside the gene matches: 9. Germline CDR1 reads SGHNT; CDR2 reads YENEEA. The CDR3 DNA reads as TGTGCCAGCAGCTCGACTAGCGGGACGAACCTGGAGCAGTACTTC. It encodes CASSSTSGTNLEQYF.

The gene calls are TRBV6-5 and TRBJ1-2; D perhaps matches TRBD1 (6 bases). Between the trimmed V and J ends, which lost 5 bases and 9 bases, there was a span of 16 bases. In germline, CDR1 is MNHEY, CDR2 SVGAGI. The CDR3 length is 13 residues. CDR3 loop: CASSGGGLSRYTF. The CDR3 DNA follows: TGTGCCAGCAGTGGGGGGGGCCTTAGTCGCTACACCTTC.

In its sample, this clone was seen a few times. The V gene is TRBV4-1, the J gene TRBJ2-7; TRBD2 aligns across 16 bases. The length of the CDR3 is 17 residues. Germline CDR1 and CDR2: MGHRA and YSYEKL. V dropped 4 bases and J dropped 3; count of bases not matched to a gene: 6. The CDR3 protein is CASSPGLAGGPFYEQYF. As DNA, the CDR3 is TGCGCCAGCAGCCCGGGACTAGCGGGAGGGCCATTCTACGAGCAGTACTTC.

The V gene is TRBV25-1, the J gene TRBJ2-2; 7 bases are shared with TRBD2. In germline, CDR1 is MGHDK, CDR2 SYGVNS. CDR3 size: 16 residues. V shed 3 bases, J shed 2 bases, and the junction held 6 bases outside the gene matches. The CDR3 sequence is CASSESLAVNTGELFF. In DNA form, the CDR3 reads TGTGCCAGCAGTGAGTCTCTAGCGGTCAACACCGGGGAGCTGTTTTTT. The whole variable domain, remainder taken from reference TRBV25-1 and TRBJ2-2, is EADIYQTPRYLVIGTGKKITLECSQTMGHDKMYWYQQDPGMELHLIHYSYGVNSTEKGDLSSESTVSRIRTEHFPLTLESARPSHTSQYLCASSESLAVNTGELFFGEGSRLTVL.

The gene calls are TRBV27 and TRBJ2-6; 7 bases align to TRBD1. This CDR3 is built from 17 residues. The germline V gene has CDR1 MNHEY and CDR2 SMNVEV (reference sequence). J lost 3 bases, V lost 1 base, and 6 bases had no gene match. The DNA of the CDR3 is TGTGCCAGCAGTTTATTACAGGGGTTATTTGGGGCCAACGTCCTGACTTTC. The encoded protein is CASSLLQGLFGANVLTF. Variable domain in full (rest from reference TRBV27 and TRBJ2-6): EAQVTQNPRYLITVTGKKLTVTCSQNMNHEYMSWYRQDPGLGLRQIYYSMNVEVTDKGDVPEGYKVSRKEKRNFPLILESPSPNQTSLYFCASSLLQGLFGANVLTFGAGSRLTVL.

This chain connects TRBV19 to TRBJ2-3, with TRBD2 identical over 7 bases. V gave up 5 bases and J gave up 1 base; unmatched junction bases: 9. In germline, CDR1 is LNHDA, CDR2 SQIVND (reference sequence). This CDR3 contains 16 residues. For the CDR3, the DNA is TGTGCCAGTAGTTGGGGCGGGAGTGTAGGCACAGATACGCAGTATTTT. Protein product: CASSWGGSVGTDTQYF.